A few counts support the clone carrying this TCR beta chain. CDR3 length: 15 residues. Germline CDR1 SGHNT, CDR2 YYREEE (reference sequence). Trimming left V 4 bases short and J 8 bases short, with 18 bases between. These data are taken from a study of cytomegalovirus exposure and HLA in healthy donors. The PCR ran on 60 Vbeta and 13 Jbeta primers. The assay was immunoSEQ multiplex PCR, and TCRdb's table has in-frame clones only and misses some. The table shows roughly 130,000 clones, with less than 85% occurring only once. The sequenced material came from PBMCs. The clonotype was recovered from a man aged 30-40 years in good health and CMV-seronegative. The chain combines TRBV5-4 with TRBJ1-4; no clear D gene. The CDR3 here is CASSPDGKYGEKLFF. CDR3 DNA sequence: TGTGCCAGCAGCCCGGACGGGAAATACGGGGAAAAACTGTTTTTT.